A single T cell receptor beta chain is shown here with its context. These data are taken from a study of blood T cell repertoires in COVID-19. Looking at the study overall: Material from acute and convalescent COVID-19 was sourced from the United States, Italy and Spain. Sources were T cells, B-cell-depleted T cells, or PBMCs; the material itself was cDNA or gDNA.

The CDR3 length is 14 residues. Unmatched junction bases numbered 5, after V lost 6 bases and J lost 4 bases. The germline V gene encodes CDR1 LNHDA and CDR2 SQIVND (reference sequence). Original analysis: Reference gene primer amplification yielded estimated nucleated cell counts. Sequencing was performed with immunoSEQ multiplex PCR; in TCRdb, only in-frame clones are kept and a portion is missing. Clone size and the V and J calls come from that table; the DNA yielded D and trimming. The data contain tens of thousands of clones, roughly 84% of them singletons. This sequence was found in a man aged 35 to 55 with acute or convalescent COVID-19. The specimen sequenced was peripheral blood. The chain couples TRBV19 to TRBJ2-2, with 7 bases lining up with TRBD1. CDR3 nucleotide sequence: TGTGCCAGTAGCGGGACAGTCCCCACCGGGGAGCTGTTTTTT. Its translation is CASSGTVPTGELFF. The full variable domain, rest sourced from reference TRBV19 and TRBJ2-2, is DGGITQSPKYLFRKEGQNVTLSCEQNLNHDAMYWYRQDPGQGLRLIYYSQIVNDFQKGDIAEGYSVSREKKESFPLTVTSAQKNPTAFYLCASSGTVPTGELFFGEGSRLTVL.